The entry below describes one TCR beta chain. This sample stems from a study of technical replicates of blood from a handful of donors. The protocol was immunoSEQ multiplex PCR, while the TCRdb copy is restricted to in-frame clones and leaves out a portion. The sample shows about 84,000 clones, 95% to 98% of them seen only once. The CDR3 runs to 17 residues. Trimming shortened V by 2 bases and J by 2 bases, and 16 bases separated the two germline ends. Germline V gene lookup returns CDR1 KGHSH and CDR2 LQKENI. The sequenced material came from T cells isolated from PBMCs. The V call is TRBV18, the J call TRBJ1-5; D may be TRBD1 (6 bases). This TCR was recovered from a human donor in good health. The CDR3 nucleotides are TGTGCCAGCTCACCATGGGCACAGGGTGTTGGCAATCAGCCCCAGCATTTT. Translation: CASSPWAQGVGNQPQHF.